Listed below are T cell receptor beta chains from one sample, sequenced in a study of T cell responses to AZD1222 COVID-19 vaccine. The method was immunoSEQ multiplex PCR; TCRdb's version includes in-frame clones alone and lacks a portion of them. The sample records 150,000 or so clones, 92% being singletons. Material: peripheral blood, obtained on day 0 of AZD1222 vaccination. These receptors were obtained from an adult in good health. Both conserved end residues are part of each CDR3. Fields, in order: clone size, J gene, V gene, D gene, CDR3 DNA, CDR3 protein. D genes are given only for firm matches. Size tells how often a clone was seen (once, few, many) or the class of an expanded clone, and some rows leave it out.

once,TRBJ2-7,TRBV6-6,-,TGTGCCAGCACCGACAGAACCTACGAGCAGTACTTC,CASTDRTYEQYF
-,TRBJ2-3,TRBV4-3,-,TGCGCCAGCAGCCAAGATCTTGGGGGGGGGCCAGCAGATACGCAGTATTTT,CASSQDLGGGPADTQYF
once,TRBJ2-7,TRBV3-1/TRBV3-2,-,TGTGCCAGCAGCCAAGGGGTGGCGGGGTTCTCCTACGAGCAGTACTTC,CASSQGVAGFSYEQYF
-,TRBJ1-6,TRBV27,TRBD1,TGTGCCAGCAGGGGGACAGGGCCGGCTAATTCACCCCTCCACTTT,CASRGTGPANSPLHF
once,TRBJ2-3,TRBV11-2,TRBD2,TGTGCCAGCAGCTCCGGACTAGCCCTCACAGATACGCAGTATTTT,CASSSGLALTDTQYF
-,TRBJ2-1,TRBV28,TRBD2,TGTGCCGCCCTAGCGGGGGGGCGCTATGAGCAGTTCTTC,CAALAGGRYEQFF
-,TRBJ1-1,TRBV7-2,-,TGTGCCAGCAGCTTAATTTCTGGGATGAACACTGAAGCTTTCTTT,CASSLISGMNTEAFF
-,TRBJ2-7,TRBV5-5,-,TGTGCCAGCAGCTTGAGCAGGGGCCTCGAGCAGTACTTC,CASSLSRGLEQYF
-,TRBJ1-2,TRBV4-3,-,TGCGCCAGCAGCCAAGATCTTAACTATGGCTACACCTTC,CASSQDLNYGYTF
-,TRBJ1-2,TRBV6-6,-,TGTGCCAGCAGTTACTCGATGGACAGCCAGATCTATGGCTACACCTTC,CASSYSMDSQIYGYTF
-,TRBJ2-2,TRBV19,-,TGTGCCAGTAGTGCCCGGTTCCGGACTCTCACCGGGGAGCTGTTTTTT,CASSARFRTLTGELFF
-,TRBJ2-7,TRBV11-2,-,TGTGCCAGCAGCTTTAGGGGCCTGGGGTCCTTC,CASSFRGLGSF
-,TRBJ2-7,TRBV6-5,-,TGTGCCAGCAACTCTGGCAGGGGCTACGAGCAGTACTTC,CASNSGRGYEQYF
-,TRBJ1-1,TRBV10-1,TRBD1,TGCGCCAGCAGCGGATCGACAGGGGTGAACACTGAAGCTTTCTTT,CASSGSTGVNTEAFF
once,TRBJ1-5,TRBV28,TRBD1,TGTGCCAGCGGGACAGCTTATAGCAATCAGCCCCAGCATTTT,CASGTAYSNQPQHF
-,TRBJ1-2,TRBV12-3/TRBV12-4,TRBD1,TGTGCCAGCAGCCGGGACAGCCCTTATGGCTACACCTTC,CASSRDSPYGYTF
-,TRBJ1-5,TRBV2,TRBD1,TGTGCCAGCAGTGGGGCCCGGGACAGGGGGAATCAGCCCCAGCATTTT,CASSGARDRGNQPQHF
-,TRBJ1-1,TRBV19,TRBD1,TGTGCCAGTAGTGACAGGGGGACCACTGAAGCTTTCTTT,CASSDRGTTEAFF
-,TRBJ1-1,TRBV18,-,TGTGCCAGCTCAGTATCAGGGGACACTGAAGCTTTCTTT,CASSVSGDTEAFF
-,TRBJ2-2,TRBV7-6,TRBD1,TGTGCCAGCAGCTCAATGACAGGGTTCACCGGGGAGCTGTTTTTT,CASSSMTGFTGELFF
-,TRBJ1-5,TRBV7-2,TRBD1,TGTGCCAGCAGCTTAGAGACAGGGAACAATCAGCCCCAGCATTTT,CASSLETGNNQPQHF
-,TRBJ1-5,TRBV6-6,-,TGTGCCAGCAGTTACCCGACGGGGACGGGCAATCAGCCCCAGCATTTT,CASSYPTGTGNQPQHF
-,TRBJ2-1,TRBV27,TRBD2,TGTGCCAGCAGTTCCTACAGCGGGGGGGCCTACAATGAGCAGTTCTTC,CASSSYSGGAYNEQFF
-,TRBJ1-6,TRBV19,TRBD1,TGTGCCAGTACCCTACAGGGGGCAGGGTCACCCCTCCACTTT,CASTLQGAGSPLHF
-,TRBJ2-2,TRBV30,-,TGTGCCTGGAGACGGGGACCCGACGGTGTCGGGGAGCTGTTTTTT,CAWRRGPDGVGELFF
-,TRBJ1-1,TRBV3-1/TRBV3-2,-,TGTGCCAGCAGCCAAGGGGGCAGGCCGGGGACTGAAGCTTTCTTT,CASSQGGRPGTEAFF
-,TRBJ1-4,TRBV6-6,-,TGTGCCAGCAGTTACTCGCGGCAGGGTAATGAAAAACTGTTTTTT,CASSYSRQGNEKLFF
-,TRBJ2-1,TRBV4-2,TRBD1,TGTGCCAGCAGCCAAGTAACAGGGGGGAACTACAATGAGCAGTTCTTC,CASSQVTGGNYNEQFF
once,TRBJ1-2,TRBV5-1,-,TGCGCCAGCAGCGCGGACGGCTCCTATGGCTACACCTTC,CASSADGSYGYTF
once,TRBJ1-5,TRBV5-1,-,TGCGCCAGCAGCCCCGGGGACACCAGGAGTGGCAATCAGCCCCAGCATTTT,CASSPGDTRSGNQPQHF
-,TRBJ1-2,TRBV7-8,-,TGTGCCAGCAGCTTATCAAGGGGAAACTATGGCTACACCTTC,CASSLSRGNYGYTF
-,TRBJ1-2,TRBV6-2/TRBV6-3,-,TGTGCCAGCAGTACCCTGACGGGGAACTATGGCTACACCTTC,CASSTLTGNYGYTF
-,TRBJ2-7,TRBV7-2,-,TGTGCCAGCAGCTTAAGCGTTGCCTACGAGCAGTACTTC,CASSLSVAYEQYF
-,TRBJ1-1,TRBV5-1,TRBD1,TGCGCCAGCAGCTCCTCAGGGGGCACTGAAGCTTTCTTT,CASSSSGGTEAFF
few,TRBJ1-6,TRBV7-9,-,TGTGCCAGCAGCTTAGATCGGGGAAGTGGTTCACCCCTCCACTTT,CASSLDRGSGSPLHF
-,TRBJ1-3,TRBV9,-,TGTGCCAGCAGCGCGTTCACAGGGAAGGGAAACACCATATATTTT,CASSAFTGKGNTIYF
-,TRBJ1-2,TRBV28,-,TGTGCCAGCAGTTTTCTTCCAGGGGCGCGCTATGGCTACACCTTC,CASSFLPGARYGYTF
-,TRBJ1-1,TRBV10-3,-,TGTGCCATCACCACAGCACCGGGCGGCTCTGAAGCTTTCTTT,CAITTAPGGSEAFF
-,TRBJ2-1,TRBV29-1,TRBD2,TGCAGCGTTAGGGGACTAGATGAGCAGTTCTTC,CSVRGLDEQFF